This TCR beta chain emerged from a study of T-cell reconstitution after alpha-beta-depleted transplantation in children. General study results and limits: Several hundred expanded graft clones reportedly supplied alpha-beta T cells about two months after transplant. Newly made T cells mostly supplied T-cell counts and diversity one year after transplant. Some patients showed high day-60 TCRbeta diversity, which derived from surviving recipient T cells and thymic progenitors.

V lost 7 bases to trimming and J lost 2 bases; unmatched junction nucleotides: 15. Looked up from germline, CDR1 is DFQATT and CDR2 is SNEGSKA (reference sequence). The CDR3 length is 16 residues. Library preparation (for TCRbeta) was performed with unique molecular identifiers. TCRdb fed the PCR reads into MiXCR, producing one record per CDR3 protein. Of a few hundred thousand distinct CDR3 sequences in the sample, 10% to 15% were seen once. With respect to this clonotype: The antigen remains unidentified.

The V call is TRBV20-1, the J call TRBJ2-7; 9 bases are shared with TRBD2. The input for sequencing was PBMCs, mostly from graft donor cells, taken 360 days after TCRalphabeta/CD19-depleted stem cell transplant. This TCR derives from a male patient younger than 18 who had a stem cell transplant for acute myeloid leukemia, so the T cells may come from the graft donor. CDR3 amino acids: CSVTGTSSLGPYEQYF. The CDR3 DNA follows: TGCAGTGTCACCGGGACTAGCAGTTTGGGACCCTACGAGCAGTACTTC.